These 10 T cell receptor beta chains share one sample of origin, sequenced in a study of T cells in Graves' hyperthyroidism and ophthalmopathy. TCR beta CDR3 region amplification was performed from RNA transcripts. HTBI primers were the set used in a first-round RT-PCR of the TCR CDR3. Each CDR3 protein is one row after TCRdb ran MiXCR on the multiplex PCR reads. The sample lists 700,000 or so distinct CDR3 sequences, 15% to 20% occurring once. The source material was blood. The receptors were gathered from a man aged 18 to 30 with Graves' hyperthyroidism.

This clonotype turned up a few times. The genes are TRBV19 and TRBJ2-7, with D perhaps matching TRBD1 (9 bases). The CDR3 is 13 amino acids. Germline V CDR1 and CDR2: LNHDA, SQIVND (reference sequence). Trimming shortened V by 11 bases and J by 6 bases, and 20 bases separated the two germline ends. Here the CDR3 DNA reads TGTGCCTCGGGAGGGACAGGGTTCGTCGAGCAGTACTTC. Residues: CASGGTGFVEQYF. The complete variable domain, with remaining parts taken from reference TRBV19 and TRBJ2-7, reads DGGITQSPKYLFRKEGQNVTLSCEQNLNHDAMYWYRQDPGQGLRLIYYSQIVNDFQKGDIAEGYSVSREKKESFPLTVTSAQKNPTAFYLCASGGTGFVEQYFGPGTRLTVT.

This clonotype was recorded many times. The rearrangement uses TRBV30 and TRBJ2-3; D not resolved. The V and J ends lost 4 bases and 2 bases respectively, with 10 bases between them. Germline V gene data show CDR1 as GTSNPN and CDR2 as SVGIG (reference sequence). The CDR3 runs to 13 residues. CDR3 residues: CAWNPSHTDTQYF. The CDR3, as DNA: TGTGCCTGGAATCCCAGCCACACAGATACGCAGTATTTT.

In nucleotides, the CDR3 is TGCAGTGCTAGAGGCACAGGAGGTGAAAAACTGTTTTTT. This encodes CSARGTGGEKLFF. This rearrangement joins TRBV20-1 to TRBJ1-4; TRBD1 is a possible D gene (5 bases). V was clipped by 1 base and J by 7 bases, with 10 bases between them. The germline gives CDR1 DFQATT, CDR2 SNEGSKA (reference sequence). This CDR3 is 13 amino acids long.

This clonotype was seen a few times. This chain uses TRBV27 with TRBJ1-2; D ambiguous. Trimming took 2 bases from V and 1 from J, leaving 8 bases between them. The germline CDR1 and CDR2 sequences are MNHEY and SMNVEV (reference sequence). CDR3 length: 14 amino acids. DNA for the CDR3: TGTGCCAGCAGTTTAATTGGAGATAACTATGGCTACACCTTC. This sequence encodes CASSLIGDNYGYTF.

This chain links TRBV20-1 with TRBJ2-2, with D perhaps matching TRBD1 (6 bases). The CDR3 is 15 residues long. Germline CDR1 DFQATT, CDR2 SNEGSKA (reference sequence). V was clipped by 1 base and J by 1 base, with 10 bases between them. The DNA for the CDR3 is TGCAGTGCTAGAGTGGACAGACAGAACACCGGGGAGCTGTTTTTT. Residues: CSARVDRQNTGELFF.

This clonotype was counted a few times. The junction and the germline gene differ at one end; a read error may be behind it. As DNA, the CDR3 is TGTACCTGGACACCCGTGGATGGAGGCGAAAAACTGTTTTTT. Translation gives CTWTPVDGGEKLFF. The chain combines TRBV30 with TRBJ1-4; maybe TRBD1 (5 bases). Germline CDR1 and CDR2: GTSNPN and SVGIG (reference sequence). The CDR3 contains 14 residues.

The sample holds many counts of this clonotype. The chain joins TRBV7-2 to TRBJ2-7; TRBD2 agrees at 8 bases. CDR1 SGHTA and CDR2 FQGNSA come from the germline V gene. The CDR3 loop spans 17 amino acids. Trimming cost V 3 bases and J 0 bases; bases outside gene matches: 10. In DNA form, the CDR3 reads TGTGCCAGCAGCTTTGCTGCGGGAGGTCGGAGCTCCTACGAGCAGTACTTC. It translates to CASSFAAGGRSSYEQYF.

The CDR3 spells CASSDAAGGRFNEQYF. The CDR3 DNA follows: TGTGCCAGCAGTGACGCGGCGGGGGGGCGCTTCAACGAGCAGTACTTC. The genes are TRBV25-1 and TRBJ2-7, with TRBD2 matching over 9 bases. V was clipped by 3 bases and J by 5 bases; unmatched bases: 11. The germline V gene has CDR1 MGHDK and CDR2 SYGVNS. The length of the CDR3 is 16 residues.

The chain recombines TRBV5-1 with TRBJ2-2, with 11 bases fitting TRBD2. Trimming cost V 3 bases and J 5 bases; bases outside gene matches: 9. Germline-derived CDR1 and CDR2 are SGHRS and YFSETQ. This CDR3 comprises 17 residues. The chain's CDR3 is CASSSPTSGSLTGELFF. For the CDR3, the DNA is TGCGCCAGCAGCTCCCCCACTAGCGGGAGCCTGACCGGGGAGCTGTTTTTT.

CDR3 residues: CASSPWGAADTQYF. In nucleotides, the CDR3 is TGTGCCAGCAGCCCCTGGGGGGCGGCAGATACGCAGTATTTT. V is TRBV14 and J is TRBJ2-3; D may match TRBD1 or TRBD2 (6 bases each). Germline V gene data show CDR1 as SGHDN and CDR2 as FVKESK. This CDR3 is 14 amino acids long. V was pared by 4 bases and J by 4 bases, with 12 bases between. Complete variable domain (other parts from reference TRBV14 and TRBJ2-3): EAGVTQFPSHSVIEKGQTVTLRCDPISGHDNLYWYRRVMGKEIKFLLHFVKESKQDESGMPNNRFLAERTGGTYSTLKVQPAELEDSGVYFCASSPWGAADTQYFGPGTRLTVL.